These 14 T cell receptor beta chains originate from one sample sequenced in a study of cytomegalovirus exposure and HLA in healthy donors (dated by TCRdb to 2015 to 2018). Library preparation used the immunoSEQ multiplex PCR assay. For the multiplex PCR, a mixture combining 60 forward primers for TCR Vbeta segments and 13 reverse primers for TCR Jbeta segments was used. TCRdb mirrors the immuneACCESS table, restricted to in-frame sequences. Some clones are absent from its copies; in checked studies, under half trace to an unresolved V gene, and the reason for the others is unknown. Here the sample has some 150,000 clones; approximately 90% occur a single time. The ten largest clones represent approximately 0.85% of the sample. Sequences were obtained from PBMCs. The source is a woman in her 30s in good health and CMV-seronegative.

CDR3 protein: CASPPSQGAGTEAFF. Here the CDR3 DNA reads TGTGCCTCTCCCCCGAGTCAGGGGGCTGGGACTGAAGCTTTCTTT. The chain employs TRBV28 and TRBJ1-1; 8 bases match TRBD1. CDR1 is MDHEN, CDR2 SYDVKM, per germline. Trimming cost V 11 bases and J 5 bases; bases outside gene matches: 16. The CDR3 consists of 15 residues.

The chain joins TRBV5-1 to TRBJ1-1; TRBD1 might be the D (6 bases). CDR1 and CDR2 from the germline V gene are SGHRS and YFSETQ. The CDR3 runs to 13 residues. Trimming cost V 3 bases and J 11 bases, with 17 bases left between them. The CDR3 loop is CASSSGGPSGAFF. CDR3 nucleotides: TGCGCCAGCAGCTCTGGGGGCCCCTCGGGGGCTTTCTTT.

The chain carries TRBV27 and TRBJ2-7, with a possible D match to TRBD2 (6 bases). In germline, CDR1 is MNHEY, CDR2 SMNVEV (reference sequence). V was shortened by 8 bases and J by 4 bases, with 15 bases between the two germline ends. This CDR3 spans 13 amino acids. The DNA of the CDR3 is TGTGCCAGCGGGGGGATAGGAAGGTACGAGCAGTACTTC. As protein: CASGGIGRYEQYF.

V is TRBV4-3 and J is TRBJ2-2; 8 bases agree with TRBD2. J was trimmed by 2 bases and V by 1 base; bases with no gene match: 9. Looked up from germline, CDR1 is LGHNA and CDR2 is YSLEER. The CDR3 consists of 18 residues. CDR3 loop: CASSQGTAGTRNTGELFF. The CDR3 DNA reads as TGCGCCAGCAGCCAAGGGACCGCCGGGACTAGAAACACCGGGGAGCTGTTTTTT.

This chain joins TRBV7-9 and TRBJ1-5, with D maybe TRBD1 (6 bases). This CDR3 is built from 14 residues. The V and J ends lost 4 bases and 4 bases respectively, with 11 bases between them. The germline CDR1 and CDR2 sequences are SEHNR and FQNEAQ (reference sequence). The CDR3 coding sequence is TGTGCCAGCAGCTCACAGGGCACTAATCAGCCCCAGCATTTT. It is translated as CASSSQGTNQPQHF.

This sequence joins TRBV5-1 and TRBJ2-2; D may be TRBD1 (6 bases). The CDR3 length is 16 residues. V was pared by 0 bases and J by 0 bases, with 9 bases between. Per germline, CDR1 SGHRS and CDR2 YFSETQ. The chain's CDR3 is CASSLVGGSNTGELFF. DNA for the CDR3: TGCGCCAGCAGCTTGGTAGGGGGTTCGAACACCGGGGAGCTGTTTTTT. Based on the CDR3 plus reference TRBV5-1 and TRBJ2-2, the full variable domain is KAGVTQTPRYLIKTRGQQVTLSCSPISGHRSVSWYQQTPGQGLQFLFEYFSETQRNKGNFPGRFSGRQFSNSRSEMNVSTLELGDSALYLCASSLVGGSNTGELFFGEGSRLTVL.

The gene calls are TRBV19 and TRBJ2-3, with 9 bases matching TRBD1. Germline CDR1 LNHDA, CDR2 SQIVND (reference sequence). The CDR3 is 15 residues long. After removal of 6 bases from V and 5 bases from J, the junction contained 9 bases not matched to a gene. CDR3 nucleotide sequence: TGTGCCAGTAGGGGTAGGGACAGGGTAGGAGATACGCAGTATTTT. Translation: CASRGRDRVGDTQYF.

The gene calls are TRBV29-1 and TRBJ2-6; no definite D call. V shed 6 bases and J shed 0 bases, with 12 bases lying between them. Germline V gene sequence: CDR1 SQVTM, CDR2 ANQGSEA. CDR3 length equals 15 residues. CDR3 coding DNA: TGCAGCGTATCCACCGCTAGCTCTGGGGCCAACGTCCTGACTTTC. Translated: CSVSTASSGANVLTF. Together with reference TRBV29-1 and TRBJ2-6, the CDR3 gives the full variable domain: SAVISQKPSRDICQRGTSLTIQCQVDSQVTMMFWYRQQPGQSLTLIATANQGSEATYESGFVIDKFPISRPNLTFSTLTVSNMSPEDSSIYLCSVSTASSGANVLTFGAGSRLTVL.

The chain has TRBV5-1 and TRBJ2-7; 8 bases fit TRBD1. The CDR3 length is 15 residues. Germline loops: CDR1 SGHRS, CDR2 YFSETQ. J lost 0 bases, V lost 4 bases, and 6 bases had no gene match. The DNA for the CDR3 is TGCGCCAGCAGCCTATGGACAGGGAGCTCCTACGAGCAGTACTTC. It specifies CASSLWTGSSYEQYF.

This clone was counted between two and nine times. V and J are TRBV5-1 and TRBJ1-4; D perhaps matches TRBD1 (6 bases). V was clipped by 3 bases and J by 6 bases, with 12 bases between them. The CDR3 consists of 14 residues. Per germline, CDR1 SGHRS and CDR2 YFSETQ. The CDR3 region is CASSSTGLDEKLFF. Written as DNA, the CDR3 is TGCGCCAGCAGCTCCACAGGGTTGGATGAAAAACTGTTTTTT.

This clone has only a few counts. The chain has TRBV7-3 and TRBJ2-1; the match to TRBD2 covers 10 bases. CDR1 is SGHTA and CDR2 is FQGTGA in the germline V gene. CDR3 length equals 15 residues. V lost 5 bases to trimming and J lost 4 bases; unmatched junction nucleotides: 5. CDR3 residues: CASSPGTSEYNEQFF. The CDR3 DNA reads as TGTGCCAGCAGCCCCGGGACTAGCGAGTACAATGAGCAGTTCTTC.

V usage is TRBV9 and J usage is TRBJ2-1; D is ambiguous. Germline V gene data show CDR1 as SGDLS and CDR2 as YYNGEE. V shed 0 bases and J shed 0 bases, with 7 bases lying between them. This CDR3 region has 15 residues. As DNA, the CDR3 is TGTGCCAGCAGCGTAGCTGCGGTCTCCTACAATGAGCAGTTCTTC. Its protein product is CASSVAAVSYNEQFF.

The rearrangement links TRBV2 to TRBJ2-7; TRBD2 matches at 11 bases. Germline V CDR1 and CDR2: SNHLY, FYNNEI. The CDR3 has 14 residues. The V gene end was trimmed by 4 bases and the J gene end by 4 bases; junction bases not matched to a gene: 3. CDR3 region: CASSGLAGLYEQYF. CDR3 DNA sequence: TGTGCCAGCAGTGGACTAGCGGGACTATACGAGCAGTACTTC.

The J gene is TRBJ2-3, the V gene TRBV29-1; 8 nucleotides align to TRBD2. The CDR3 loop spans 14 amino acids. Per germline, CDR1 SQVTM and CDR2 ANQGSEA. V shed 6 bases, J shed 2 bases, and the junction held 7 bases outside the gene matches. As DNA, the CDR3 is TGCAGCGTCCCGGGACTAGGCCTCACAGATACGCAGTATTTT. The encoded protein is CSVPGLGLTDTQYF.